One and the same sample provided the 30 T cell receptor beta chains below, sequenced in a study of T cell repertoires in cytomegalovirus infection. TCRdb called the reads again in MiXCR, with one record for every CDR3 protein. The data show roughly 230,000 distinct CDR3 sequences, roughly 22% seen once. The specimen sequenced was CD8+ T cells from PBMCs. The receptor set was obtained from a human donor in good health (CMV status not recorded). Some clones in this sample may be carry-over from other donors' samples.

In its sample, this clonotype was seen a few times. The CDR3 region is CASSLFGNGYTF. Written as DNA, the CDR3 is TGTGCCAGCAGCTTATTTGGGAATGGCTACACCTTC. The chain joins TRBV7-9 to TRBJ1-2, with unresolved D. Looked up from germline, CDR1 is SEHNR and CDR2 is FQNEAQ (reference sequence). The CDR3 totals 12 residues. V was cut by 2 bases and J by 6 bases, with 7 bases left in between.

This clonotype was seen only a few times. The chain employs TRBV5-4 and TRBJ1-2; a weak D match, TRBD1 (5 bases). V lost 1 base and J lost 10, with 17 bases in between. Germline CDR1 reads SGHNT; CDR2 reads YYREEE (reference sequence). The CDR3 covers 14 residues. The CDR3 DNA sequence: TGTGCCAGCAGCTTGCGAGGGGTCCCGCCGGACTACACCTTC. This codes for CASSLRGVPPDYTF.

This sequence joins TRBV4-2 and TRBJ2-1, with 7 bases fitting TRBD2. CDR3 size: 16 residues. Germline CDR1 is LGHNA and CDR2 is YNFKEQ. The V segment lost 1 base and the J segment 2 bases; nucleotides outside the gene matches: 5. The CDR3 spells CASSQATGGPYNEQFF. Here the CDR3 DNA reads TGTGCCAGCAGCCAAGCTACGGGGGGTCCCTACAATGAGCAGTTCTTC.

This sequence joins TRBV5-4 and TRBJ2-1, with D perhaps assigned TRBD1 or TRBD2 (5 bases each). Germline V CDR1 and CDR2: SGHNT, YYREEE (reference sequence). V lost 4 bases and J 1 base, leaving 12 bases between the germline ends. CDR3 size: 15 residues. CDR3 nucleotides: TGTGCCAGCAGCCGGGGACCCCAATCCTACAATGAGCAGTTCTTC. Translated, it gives CASSRGPQSYNEQFF. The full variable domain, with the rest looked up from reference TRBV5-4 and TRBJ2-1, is ETGVTQSPTHLIKTRGQQVTLRCSSQSGHNTVSWYQQALGQGPQFIFQYYREEENGRGNFPPRFSGLQFPNYSSELNVNALELDDSALYLCASSRGPQSYNEQFFGPGTRLTVL.

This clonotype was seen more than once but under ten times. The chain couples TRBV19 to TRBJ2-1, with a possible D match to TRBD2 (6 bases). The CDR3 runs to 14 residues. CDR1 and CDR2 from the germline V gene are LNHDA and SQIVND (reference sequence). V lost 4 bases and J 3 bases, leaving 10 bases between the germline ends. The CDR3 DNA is TGTGCCAGTAGTAGCGGGGTGAACTACAATGAGCAGTTCTTC. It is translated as CASSSGVNYNEQFF.

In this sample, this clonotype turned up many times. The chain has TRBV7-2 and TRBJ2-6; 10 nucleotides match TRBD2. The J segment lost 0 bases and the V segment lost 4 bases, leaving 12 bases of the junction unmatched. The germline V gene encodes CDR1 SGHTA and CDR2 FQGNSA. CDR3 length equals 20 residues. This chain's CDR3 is CASSSPLGLASLSGANVLTF. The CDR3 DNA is TGTGCCAGCAGCTCGCCTCTGGGACTAGCGTCACTCTCTGGGGCCAACGTCCTGACTTTC.

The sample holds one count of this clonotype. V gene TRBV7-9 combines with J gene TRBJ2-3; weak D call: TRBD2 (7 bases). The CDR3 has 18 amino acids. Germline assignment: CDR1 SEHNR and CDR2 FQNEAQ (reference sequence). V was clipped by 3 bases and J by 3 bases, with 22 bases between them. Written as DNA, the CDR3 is TGTGCCAGCAGCTTTAGCGCCTGGAGGGGGGGCGAGACAGATACGCAGTATTTT. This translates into CASSFSAWRGGETDTQYF.

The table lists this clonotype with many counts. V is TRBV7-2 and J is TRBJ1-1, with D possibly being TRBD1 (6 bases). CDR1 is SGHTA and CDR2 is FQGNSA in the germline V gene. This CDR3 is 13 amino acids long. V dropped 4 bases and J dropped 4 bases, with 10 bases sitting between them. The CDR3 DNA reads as TGTGCCAGCAGCTGGGGGGCAGGCACTGAAGCTTTCTTT. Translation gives CASSWGAGTEAFF.

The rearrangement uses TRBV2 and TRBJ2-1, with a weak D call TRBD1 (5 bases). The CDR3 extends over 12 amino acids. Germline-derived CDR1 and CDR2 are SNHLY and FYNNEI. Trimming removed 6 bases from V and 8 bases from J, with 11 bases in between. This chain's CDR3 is CASSGQRDEQFF. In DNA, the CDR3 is TGTGCCAGCAGCGGACAAAGGGATGAGCAGTTCTTC.

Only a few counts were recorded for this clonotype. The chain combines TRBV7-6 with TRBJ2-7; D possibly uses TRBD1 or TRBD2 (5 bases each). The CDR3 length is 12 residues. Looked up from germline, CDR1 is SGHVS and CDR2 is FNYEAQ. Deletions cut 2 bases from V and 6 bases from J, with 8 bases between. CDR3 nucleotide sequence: TGTGCCAGCAGCTTAAACGGGGCCGAGCAGTACTTC. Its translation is CASSLNGAEQYF.

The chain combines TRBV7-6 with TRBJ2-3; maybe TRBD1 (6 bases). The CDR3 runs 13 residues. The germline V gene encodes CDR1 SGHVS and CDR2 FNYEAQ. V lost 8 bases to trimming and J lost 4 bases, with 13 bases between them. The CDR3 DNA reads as TGTGCCAGCTGGGGAGAGGGGGCAGATACGCAGTATTTT. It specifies CASWGEGADTQYF. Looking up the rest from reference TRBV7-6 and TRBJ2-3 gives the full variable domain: GAGVSQSPRYKVTKRGQDVALRCDPISGHVSLYWYRQALGQGPEFLTYFNYEAQQDKSGLPNDRFSAERPEGSISTLTIQRTEQRDSAMYRCASWGEGADTQYFGPGTRLTVL.

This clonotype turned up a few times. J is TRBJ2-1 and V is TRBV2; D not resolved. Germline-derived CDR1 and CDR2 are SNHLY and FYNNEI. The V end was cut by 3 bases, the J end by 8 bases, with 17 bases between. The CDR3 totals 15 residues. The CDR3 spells CASSDPLGRDDEQFF. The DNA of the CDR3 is TGTGCCAGCAGTGACCCCTTGGGCCGTGACGATGAGCAGTTCTTC. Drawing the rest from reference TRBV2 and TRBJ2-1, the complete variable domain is EPEVTQTPSHQVTQMGQEVILRCVPISNHLYFYWYRQILGQKVEFLVSFYNNEISEKSEIFDDQFSVERPDGSNFTLKIRSTKLEDSAMYFCASSDPLGRDDEQFFGPGTRLTVL.

DNA of the CDR3: TGTGCCAGCAGCTTTGTCCGGGGGCAAGGCAATGAGCAGTTCTTC. Its protein is CASSFVRGQGNEQFF. The V call is TRBV7-3, the J call TRBJ2-1; D assignment may be TRBD1 or TRBD2 (6 bases each). The CDR3 runs 15 residues. V lost 3 bases to trimming and J lost 6 bases, with 15 bases between them. The germline V gene has CDR1 SGHTA and CDR2 FQGTGA.

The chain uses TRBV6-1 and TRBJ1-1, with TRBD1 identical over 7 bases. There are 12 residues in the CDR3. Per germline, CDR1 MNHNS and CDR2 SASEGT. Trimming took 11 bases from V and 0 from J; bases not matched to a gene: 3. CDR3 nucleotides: TGTGCCGGGGGACAGCTGAACACTGAAGCTTTCTTT. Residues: CAGGQLNTEAFF.

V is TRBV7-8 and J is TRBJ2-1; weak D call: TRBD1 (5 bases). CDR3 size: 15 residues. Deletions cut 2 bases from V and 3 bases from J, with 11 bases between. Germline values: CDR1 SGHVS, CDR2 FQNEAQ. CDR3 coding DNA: TGTGCCAGCAGCTTAAGTCGCAGGGACTACAATGAGCAGTTCTTC. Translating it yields CASSLSRRDYNEQFF. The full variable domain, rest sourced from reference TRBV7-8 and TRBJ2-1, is GAGVSQSPRYKVAKRGQDVALRCDPISGHVSLFWYQQALGQGPEFLTYFQNEAQLDKSGLPSDRFFAERPEGSVSTLKIQRTQQEDSAVYLCASSLSRRDYNEQFFGPGTRLTVL.

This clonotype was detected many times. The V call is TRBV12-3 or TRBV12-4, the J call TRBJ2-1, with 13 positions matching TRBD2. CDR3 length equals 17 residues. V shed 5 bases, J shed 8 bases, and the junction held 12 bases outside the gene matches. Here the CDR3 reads CASSPRTSGGPRDEQFF. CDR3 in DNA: TGTGCCAGCAGTCCGCGGACTAGCGGGGGCCCCCGCGATGAGCAGTTCTTC.

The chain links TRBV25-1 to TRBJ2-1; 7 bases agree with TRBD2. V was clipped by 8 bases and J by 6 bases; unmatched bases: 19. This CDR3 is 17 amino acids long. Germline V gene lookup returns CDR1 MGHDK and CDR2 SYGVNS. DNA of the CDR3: TGTGCCAGCTCCGAAATTGCTATAGGGCGGGGGTGCAATGAGCAGTTCTTC. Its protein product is CASSEIAIGRGCNEQFF.

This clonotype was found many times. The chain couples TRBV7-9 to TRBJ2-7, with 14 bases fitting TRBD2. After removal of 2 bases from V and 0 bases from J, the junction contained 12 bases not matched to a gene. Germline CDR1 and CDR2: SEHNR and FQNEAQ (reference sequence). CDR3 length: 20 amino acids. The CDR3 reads CASSLFDTLGLAGASYEQYF. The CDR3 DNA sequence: TGTGCCAGCAGCTTATTCGACACCCTGGGACTAGCGGGGGCCTCCTACGAGCAGTACTTC.

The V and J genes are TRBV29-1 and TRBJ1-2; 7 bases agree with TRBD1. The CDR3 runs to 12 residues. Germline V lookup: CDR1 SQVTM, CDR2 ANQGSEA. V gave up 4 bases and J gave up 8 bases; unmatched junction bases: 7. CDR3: CSVAGQGGGYTF. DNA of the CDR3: TGCAGCGTTGCCGGGCAGGGGGGAGGCTACACCTTC.

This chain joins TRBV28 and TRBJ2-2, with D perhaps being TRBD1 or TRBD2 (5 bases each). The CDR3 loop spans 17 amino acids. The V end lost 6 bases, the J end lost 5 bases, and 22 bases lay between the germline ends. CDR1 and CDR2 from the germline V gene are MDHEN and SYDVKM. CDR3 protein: CASSLAPGPRWTGELFF. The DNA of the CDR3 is TGTGCCAGCAGCTTGGCCCCGGGACCCCGGTGGACCGGGGAGCTGTTTTTT. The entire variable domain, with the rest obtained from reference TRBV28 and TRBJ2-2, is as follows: DVKVTQSSRYLVKRTGEKVFLECVQDMDHENMFWYRQDPGLGLRLIYFSYDVKMKEKGDIPEGYSVSREKKERFSLILESASTNQTSMYLCASSLAPGPRWTGELFFGEGSRLTVL.

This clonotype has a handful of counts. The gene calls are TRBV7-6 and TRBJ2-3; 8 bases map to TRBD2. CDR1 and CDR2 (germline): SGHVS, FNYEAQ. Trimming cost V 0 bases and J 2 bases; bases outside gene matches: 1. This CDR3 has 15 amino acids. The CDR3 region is CASSLARGATDTQYF. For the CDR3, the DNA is TGTGCCAGCAGCTTAGCGCGGGGGGCCACAGATACGCAGTATTTT.

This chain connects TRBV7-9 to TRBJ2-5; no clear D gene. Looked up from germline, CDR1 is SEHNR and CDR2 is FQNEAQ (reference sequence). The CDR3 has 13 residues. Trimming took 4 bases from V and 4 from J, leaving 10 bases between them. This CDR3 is CASSSDDRETQYF. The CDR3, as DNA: TGTGCCAGCAGCTCGGACGACCGAGAGACCCAGTACTTC.

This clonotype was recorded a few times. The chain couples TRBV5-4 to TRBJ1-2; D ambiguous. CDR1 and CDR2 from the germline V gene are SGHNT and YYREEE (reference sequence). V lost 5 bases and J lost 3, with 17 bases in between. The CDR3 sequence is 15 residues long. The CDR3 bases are TGTGCCAGCAGTCCCCGGGATTGGATGTACTATGGCTACACCTTC. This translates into CASSPRDWMYYGYTF.

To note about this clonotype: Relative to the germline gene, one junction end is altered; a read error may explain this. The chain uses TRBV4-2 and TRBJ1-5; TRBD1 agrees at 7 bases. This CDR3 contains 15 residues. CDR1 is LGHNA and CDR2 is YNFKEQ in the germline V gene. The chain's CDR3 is CTSSQEGTGNQPQHF. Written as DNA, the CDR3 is TGTACCAGCAGCCAGGAGGGGACAGGCAATCAGCCCCAGCATTTT.

The CDR3 loop reads CASSPTFGTEAFF. CDR3 DNA: TGTGCCAGCAGCCCAACCTTTGGAACTGAAGCTTTCTTT. The J gene is TRBJ1-1, the V gene TRBV12-3 or TRBV12-4; D not resolved. V was clipped by 6 bases and J by 5 bases, with 13 bases between them. The CDR3 has 13 amino acids.

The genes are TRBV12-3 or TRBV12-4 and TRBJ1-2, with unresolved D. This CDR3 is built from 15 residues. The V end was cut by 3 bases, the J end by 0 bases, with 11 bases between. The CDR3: CASSLVTPTNYGYTF. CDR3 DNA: TGTGCCAGCAGTTTGGTGACACCCACTAACTATGGCTACACCTTC.

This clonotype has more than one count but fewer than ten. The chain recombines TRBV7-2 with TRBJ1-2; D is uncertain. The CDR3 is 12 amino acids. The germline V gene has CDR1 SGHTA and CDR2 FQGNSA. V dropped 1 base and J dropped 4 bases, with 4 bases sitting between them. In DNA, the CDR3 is TGTGCCAGCAGCTTAGTTGGCTATGGCTACACCTTC. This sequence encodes CASSLVGYGYTF.

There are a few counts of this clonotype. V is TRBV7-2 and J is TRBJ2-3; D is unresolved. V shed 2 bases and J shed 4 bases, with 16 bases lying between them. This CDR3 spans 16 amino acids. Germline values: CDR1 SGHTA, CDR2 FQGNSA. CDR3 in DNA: TGTGCCAGCAGCTTAAATGCTGGCAGCAGATCAGATACGCAGTATTTT. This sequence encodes CASSLNAGSRSDTQYF.

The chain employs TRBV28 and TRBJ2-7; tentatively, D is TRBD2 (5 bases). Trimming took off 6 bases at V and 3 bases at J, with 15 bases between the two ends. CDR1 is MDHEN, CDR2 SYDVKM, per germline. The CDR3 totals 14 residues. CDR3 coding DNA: TGTGCCAGCAGGGTGACGGGGAGTGTCTACGAGCAGTACTTC. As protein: CASRVTGSVYEQYF.

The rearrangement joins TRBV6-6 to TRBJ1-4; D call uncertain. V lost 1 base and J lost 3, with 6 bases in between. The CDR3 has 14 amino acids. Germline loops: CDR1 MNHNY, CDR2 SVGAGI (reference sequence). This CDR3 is CASSYWVSNEKLFF. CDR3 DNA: TGTGCCAGCAGTTACTGGGTTTCTAATGAAAAACTGTTTTTT.